Here is one T cell receptor beta chain with its context. Antigen: not known. This entry comes from a study of response to subunit inactivated influenza vaccine. Study-wide results and limits: Few new T cells, the authors suggested, are recruited by each seasonal influenza vaccination.

This CDR3 comprises 14 residues. The germline CDR1 and CDR2 sequences are GTSNPN and SVGIG (reference sequence). V shed 1 base and J 9 bases; nucleotides not matched to a gene: 3. TCRdb re-analysed the RT-PCR reads in MiXCR, keeping a single row per CDR3 protein. The repertoire holds over 150,000 distinct CDR3 sequences, with about 10% as singletons. This TCR was recovered from a man aged 50-75 years who received an inactivated influenza vaccine. This specimen was CD8+ T cells sorted from PBMCs, taken about 23 months after vaccination. V is TRBV30 and J is TRBJ2-1; the match to TRBD2 covers 13 bases. CDR3 DNA: TGTGCCTGGAGTGCTGGACTAGCGGGAGTTGAGCAGTTCTTC. Its protein product is CAWSAGLAGVEQFF.